Below, 29 T cell receptor beta chains from the same sample are listed, as sequenced in a study of OX40 agonist ivuxolimab in advanced cancers. Profiling relied on immunoSEQ multiplex PCR, and the TCRdb table lists in-frame clones only, not all of them. The table shows over 100,000 clones, with around 93% occurring only once. The sequencing used CD4+ or CD8+ T cells sorted from blood, collected in a trial of the OX40 agonist ivuxolimab. These receptors originate from an adult with an advanced solid tumor such as melanoma, head and neck, liver or kidney cancer.

The gene calls are TRBV7-2 and TRBJ2-5; D is unclear. This CDR3 is 14 amino acids long. Germline V gene data show CDR1 as SGHTA and CDR2 as FQGNSA. V gave up 1 base and J gave up 3 bases, with 9 bases separating them. The CDR3, as DNA: TGTGCCAGCAGCTTAGGGGTTGGGGAAGAGACCCAGTACTTC. This sequence encodes CASSLGVGEETQYF.

This chain uses TRBV28 with TRBJ2-7, with D tentatively TRBD1 (6 bases). Germline V lookup: CDR1 MDHEN, CDR2 SYDVKM. The CDR3 has 17 amino acids. V was trimmed by 7 bases and J by 1 base, leaving 23 bases between them. CDR3 residues: CASTLSPGQGFSYEQYF. In DNA form, the CDR3 reads TGTGCCAGCACCCTATCCCCGGGGCAGGGGTTTTCCTACGAGCAGTACTTC. The full variable domain, its missing parts supplied by reference TRBV28 and TRBJ2-7, is DVKVTQSSRYLVKRTGEKVFLECVQDMDHENMFWYRQDPGLGLRLIYFSYDVKMKEKGDIPEGYSVSREKKERFSLILESASTNQTSMYLCASTLSPGQGFSYEQYFGPGTRLTVT.

The gene calls are TRBV6-6 and TRBJ2-5; TRBD1 agrees at 7 bases. J was trimmed by 0 bases and V by 6 bases; bases with no gene match: 4. Germline CDR1 reads MNHNY; CDR2 reads SVGAGI (reference sequence). The CDR3 has 14 residues. The CDR3 sequence: CASSPTGYQETQYF. The CDR3 bases are TGTGCCAGCAGCCCGACAGGGTACCAAGAGACCCAGTACTTC.

The sample holds one count of this clone. The rearrangement uses TRBV28 and TRBJ2-7, with D unresolved. CDR3 length equals 10 residues. V lost 5 bases to trimming and J lost 7 bases, with 6 bases between them. Looked up from germline, CDR1 is MDHEN and CDR2 is SYDVKM. CDR3 sequence reads: CASSVREQYF. Written as DNA, the CDR3 is TGTGCCAGCAGTGTTAGGGAGCAGTACTTC. Based on the CDR3 plus reference TRBV28 and TRBJ2-7, the full variable domain is DVKVTQSSRYLVKRTGEKVFLECVQDMDHENMFWYRQDPGLGLRLIYFSYDVKMKEKGDIPEGYSVSREKKERFSLILESASTNQTSMYLCASSVREQYFGPGTRLTVT.

The chain carries TRBV19 and TRBJ2-7; 10 bases match TRBD2. This CDR3 is 15 amino acids long. Germline V CDR1 and CDR2: LNHDA, SQIVND (reference sequence). With 5 bases clipped from V and 2 bases from J, the junction kept 6 bases outside the gene matches. The CDR3 nucleotides read TGTGCCAGTAGTTTCAAGCGGGAGGGCCCCTACGAGCAGTACTTC. Protein: CASSFKREGPYEQYF.

This clone appeared a single time. The chain combines TRBV5-1 with TRBJ1-6; D is unresolved. The CDR3 extends over 15 amino acids. V dropped 0 bases and J dropped 2 bases, with 6 bases sitting between them. The V gene's germline CDR1 is SGHRS and CDR2 YFSETQ. CDR3 in DNA: TGCGCCAGCAGCTTGGGGACGACCTATAATTCACCCCTCCACTTT. Encoded protein: CASSLGTTYNSPLHF.

The chain joins TRBV5-4 to TRBJ2-7, with 7 bases that match TRBD1. V lost 3 bases, J lost 1 base, and 4 bases stayed unmatched. From germline, CDR1 is SGHNT and CDR2 YYREEE (reference sequence). The CDR3 has 14 amino acids. The CDR3 sequence: CASSSRDSSYEQYF. The CDR3 coding sequence is TGTGCCAGCAGCTCCCGGGACAGTTCCTACGAGCAGTACTTC.

The J gene is TRBJ2-3, the V gene TRBV30, with unresolved D. This CDR3 comprises 14 residues. Per germline, CDR1 GTSNPN and CDR2 SVGIG (reference sequence). Between the trimmed V and J ends, which lost 0 bases and 1 base, there was a span of 8 bases. Written as DNA, the CDR3 is TGTGCCTGGAGTGTACGACTTCGCACAGATACGCAGTATTTT. Encoded protein: CAWSVRLRTDTQYF.

V gene TRBV11-1 combines with J gene TRBJ2-5; possibly TRBD2 for D (5 bases). Trimming took 4 bases from V and 5 from J, leaving 20 bases between them. Germline CDR1 SGHAT, CDR2 FQDESV (reference sequence). This CDR3 is built from 16 residues. This CDR3 reads CASSSLSGRVRETQYF. CDR3 nucleotide sequence: TGTGCCAGCAGCTCCCTTTCTGGGCGGGTTCGGGAGACCCAGTACTTC.

V gene TRBV2 combines with J gene TRBJ1-5; D remains ambiguous. V shed 5 bases and J shed 16 bases, with 21 bases lying between them. The germline gives CDR1 SNHLY, CDR2 FYNNEI. This CDR3 contains 13 residues. CDR3 protein: CASSLRKDGELHF. The CDR3 region has the DNA TGTGCCAGCAGTCTTAGGAAGGACGGGGAACTACATTTT.

The rearrangement uses TRBV6-1 and TRBJ1-1; TRBD1 might be the D (5 bases). The CDR3 is 13 amino acids. The V gene lost 8 bases and the J gene lost 7 bases, with 17 bases spanning the gap. Germline V gene lookup returns CDR1 MNHNS and CDR2 SASEGT. Here the CDR3 reads CASLLRGRIEAFF. The CDR3 coding sequence is TGTGCCAGCCTCTTAAGGGGTCGCATTGAAGCTTTCTTT.

V usage is TRBV19 and J usage is TRBJ2-7, with 8 bases identical to TRBD1. The length of the CDR3 is 14 residues. The J segment lost 6 bases and the V segment lost 3 bases, leaving 7 bases of the junction unmatched. Per the germline V gene, CDR1 is LNHDA and CDR2 is SQIVND (reference sequence). The CDR3 loop reads CASSMRQGAGEQYF. The CDR3 region has the DNA TGTGCCAGTAGTATGCGGCAGGGGGCGGGCGAGCAGTACTTC.

There are a few counts of this clone. The chain couples TRBV19 to TRBJ1-1; D call uncertain. This CDR3 comprises 13 residues. Looked up from germline, CDR1 is LNHDA and CDR2 is SQIVND (reference sequence). V gave up 5 bases and J gave up 7 bases, with 14 bases separating them. CDR3 DNA: TGTGCCAGTAGTTCAACGTTTGGAGGTGAAGCTTTCTTT. Its protein is CASSSTFGGEAFF.

The chain recombines TRBV5-6 with TRBJ1-5; weak D call: TRBD1 (5 bases). The CDR3 length is 12 residues. The germline V and J ends were trimmed by 5 bases and 9 bases, with 12 bases remaining between them. Germline values: CDR1 SGHDT, CDR2 YYEEEE. The DNA for the CDR3 is TGTGCCAGCAGTGAGGGGAAGGCGCCCCAGCATTTT. It specifies CASSEGKAPQHF.

The CDR3 region has the DNA TGTGCCAGCAGGGGGACTACCCCTCCTTACAATGAGCAGTTCTTC. Amino acid sequence: CASRGTTPPYNEQFF. J is TRBJ2-1 and V is TRBV28, with 7 nucleotides matching TRBD2. V was clipped by 6 bases and J by 4 bases; unmatched bases: 9. The germline V gene encodes CDR1 MDHEN and CDR2 SYDVKM. The CDR3 spans 15 residues.

The chain combines TRBV28 with TRBJ1-5; D is unresolved. The CDR3 consists of 15 residues. V was trimmed by 6 bases and J by 1 base, leaving 13 bases between them. Per the germline V gene, CDR1 is MDHEN and CDR2 is SYDVKM. The CDR3 loop reads CASRTAGPSNQPQHF. CDR3 DNA: TGTGCCAGCAGAACCGCAGGTCCCAGCAATCAGCCCCAGCATTTT. The full variable domain, in which reference TRBV28 and TRBJ1-5 provide the parts outside the CDR3, is DVKVTQSSRYLVKRTGEKVFLECVQDMDHENMFWYRQDPGLGLRLIYFSYDVKMKEKGDIPEGYSVSREKKERFSLILESASTNQTSMYLCASRTAGPSNQPQHFGDGTRLSIL.

The chain uses TRBV21-1 and TRBJ1-5. TRBV21-1 is marked as a pseudogene. The CDR3 length is 12 residues. The CDR3 sequence: CASSKPQQPQHF. The DNA for the CDR3 is TGTGCCAGCAGCAAACCGCAACAGCCCCAGCATTTT.

The rearrangement joins TRBV11-3 to TRBJ2-7; 11 bases match TRBD2. Trimming took 6 bases from V and 2 from J; bases not matched to a gene: 3. The CDR3 has 14 residues. From germline, CDR1 is SGHNT and CDR2 YENEEA. The CDR3 DNA is TGTGCCAGCAGTCTAGCGGGGGGACCCTACGAGCAGTACTTC. This codes for CASSLAGGPYEQYF.

The chain combines TRBV2 with TRBJ1-2; D unresolved. In germline, CDR1 is SNHLY, CDR2 FYNNEI. This CDR3 is 16 amino acids long. V was trimmed by 2 bases and J by 4 bases, leaving 17 bases between them. The CDR3 loop reads CASSETLSLTSYGYTF. CDR3 nucleotides: TGTGCCAGCAGTGAAACCTTAAGTTTAACCTCCTATGGCTACACCTTC.

The J gene is TRBJ1-4, the V gene TRBV28, with D tentatively TRBD1 (5 bases). The CDR3 sequence is 14 residues long. Deletions cut 5 bases from V and 6 bases from J, with 13 bases between. Germline V gene sequence: CDR1 MDHEN, CDR2 SYDVKM. CDR3 in DNA: TGTGCCAGCAGTCGCGGGGGGAGGGATGAAAAACTGTTTTTT. Translating it yields CASSRGGRDEKLFF.

For this clone: One end of the junction fails to match germline, which may point to a read error. The chain recombines TRBV28 with TRBJ2-1, with 10 bases aligning to TRBD2. Germline CDR1 is MDHEN and CDR2 is SYDVKM. The length of the CDR3 is 17 residues. As DNA, the CDR3 is TGTGCGAGCAAGGGCGTGACTAGCGGGTTTTCCTACAATGAGCAGTTCTTC. This encodes CASKGVTSGFSYNEQFF.

V and J are TRBV5-4 and TRBJ2-1; 7 bases map to TRBD2. J gave up 2 bases and V 0 bases, and 2 bases lay outside the gene matches. This CDR3 has 15 amino acids. Per germline, CDR1 SGHNT and CDR2 YYREEE (reference sequence). The CDR3 region is CASSLVAGPYNEQFF. CDR3 nucleotides: TGTGCCAGCAGCTTGGTAGCGGGCCCCTACAATGAGCAGTTCTTC. The full variable domain, rest sourced from reference TRBV5-4 and TRBJ2-1, is ETGVTQSPTHLIKTRGQQVTLRCSSQSGHNTVSWYQQALGQGPQFIFQYYREEENGRGNFPPRFSGLQFPNYSSELNVNALELDDSALYLCASSLVAGPYNEQFFGPGTRLTVL.

The chain is built from TRBV18 and TRBJ1-1, with D perhaps matching TRBD1 (5 bases). The CDR3 has 16 amino acids. CDR1 is KGHSH, CDR2 LQKENI, per germline. The V end was cut by 3 bases, the J end by 2 bases, with 16 bases between. The DNA for the CDR3 is TGTGCCAGCTCACCCAACGCCGGGACGCTTAACACTGAAGCTTTCTTT. Translated, it gives CASSPNAGTLNTEAFF.

V and J are TRBV9 and TRBJ2-3; D possibly corresponds to TRBD1 (7 bases). The CDR3 consists of 13 residues. The germline V gene encodes CDR1 SGDLS and CDR2 YYNGEE. Trimming pared 4 bases from V and 6 bases from J, leaving 12 bases between. In DNA, the CDR3 is TGTGCCAGCAGCCCACAGGGGACTGATACGCAGTATTTT. It is translated as CASSPQGTDTQYF.

This chain joins TRBV7-9 and TRBJ1-5; possibly TRBD1 for D (6 bases). Germline lookup yields CDR1 SEHNR and CDR2 FQNEAQ (reference sequence). V gave up 4 bases and J gave up 7 bases, with 14 bases separating them. This CDR3 is 14 amino acids long. CDR3 amino acids: CASSSSGEIQPQHF. CDR3 nucleotides: TGTGCCAGCAGCTCCTCAGGGGAGATCCAGCCCCAGCATTTT.

The chain uses TRBV5-1 and TRBJ1-4, with a tentative D call TRBD1 (5 bases). Trimming took 4 bases from V and 0 from J, leaving 10 bases between them. CDR1 is SGHRS, CDR2 YFSETQ, per germline. The CDR3 has 15 amino acids. CDR3 region: CASSLMTATNEKLFF. The CDR3 coding sequence is TGCGCCAGCAGCCTCATGACAGCAACTAATGAAAAACTGTTTTTT.

This chain links TRBV29-1 with TRBJ2-1; 13 nucleotides agree with TRBD2. The CDR3 spans 14 residues. Germline V lookup: CDR1 SQVTM, CDR2 ANQGSEA. Trimming at V came to 7 bases and at J to 8 bases, leaving 8 bases not matched to a gene. CDR3 nucleotides: TGCAGCGGTACTAGCGGGAGGGCCTTGGATGAGCAGTTCTTC. Its translation: CSGTSGRALDEQFF.

The CDR3, as DNA: TGTGCCAGCAGTCCCCGTCCAGGGAGGGGCACTGAAGCTTTCTTT. It encodes CASSPRPGRGTEAFF. The V and J genes are TRBV28 and TRBJ1-1; the D gene is possibly TRBD1 (5 bases). The V end lost 5 bases, the J end lost 4 bases, and 17 bases lay between the germline ends. Germline CDR1 reads MDHEN; CDR2 reads SYDVKM. The CDR3 extends over 15 amino acids. Based on the CDR3 plus reference TRBV28 and TRBJ1-1, the full variable domain is DVKVTQSSRYLVKRTGEKVFLECVQDMDHENMFWYRQDPGLGLRLIYFSYDVKMKEKGDIPEGYSVSREKKERFSLILESASTNQTSMYLCASSPRPGRGTEAFFGQGTRLTVV.

The rearrangement joins TRBV7-2 to TRBJ1-2; 7 nucleotides align to TRBD1. This CDR3 contains 17 residues. Germline-derived CDR1 and CDR2 are SGHTA and FQGNSA. V lost 1 base, J lost 0 bases, and 8 bases stayed unmatched. DNA of the CDR3: TGTGCCAGCAGCTTAGTCCAGGGGGGTAACACTAACTATGGCTACACCTTC. It translates to CASSLVQGGNTNYGYTF.